These 32 T cell receptor beta chains share one sample of origin, sequenced in a study of cytomegalovirus exposure and HLA in healthy donors. The table came from immunoSEQ multiplex PCR; TCRdb's copy has only in-frame clones and leaves some out. The table lists approximately 53,000 clones, about 91% of them singletons. The material sequenced was PBMCs. These receptors all stem from a young man in good health and CMV-seronegative.

The chain links TRBV7-8 to TRBJ2-7, with a possible D match to TRBD2 (5 bases). Germline assignment: CDR1 SGHVS and CDR2 FQNEAQ. V was shortened by 4 bases and J by 3 bases, with 10 bases between the two germline ends. The CDR3 spans 13 residues. The CDR3 nucleotides read TGTGCCAGCAGCTCAGACGGGATCTACGAGCAGTACTTC. This gives the protein CASSSDGIYEQYF.

This clone was picked up one time. The V call is TRBV20-1, the J call TRBJ2-7; 7 bases map to TRBD1. Germline V gene lookup returns CDR1 DFQATT and CDR2 SNEGSKA (reference sequence). The CDR3 sequence is 11 residues long. The CDR3, as DNA: TGCAGCCAGAGGGGGCTCAACGAGCAGTACTTC. Protein: CSQRGLNEQYF.

The gene calls are TRBV4-1 and TRBJ2-3; 13 nucleotides agree with TRBD2. The germline V gene encodes CDR1 MGHRA and CDR2 YSYEKL. This CDR3 contains 17 residues. V shed 2 bases, J shed 3 bases, and the junction held 5 bases outside the gene matches. This CDR3 is CASSQQLAGGPTDTQYF. CDR3 sequence (DNA): TGCGCCAGCAGCCAACAACTAGCGGGAGGGCCGACAGATACGCAGTATTTT.

The J gene is TRBJ2-7, the V gene TRBV15, with 12 nucleotides matching TRBD2. J gave up 7 bases and V 1 base, and 8 bases lay outside the gene matches. The CDR3 consists of 16 residues. CDR1 LNHNV and CDR2 YYDKDF come from the germline V gene (reference sequence). CDR3 bases: TGTGCCACCAGCAGAGCGGTTCTAGCGGGAGGGGGTGAGCAGTACTTC. Encoded protein: CATSRAVLAGGGEQYF.

The V and J genes are TRBV4-2 and TRBJ2-5; 8 bases agree with TRBD2. V was clipped by 0 bases and J by 4 bases; unmatched bases: 7. The CDR3 covers 16 residues. CDR1 LGHNA and CDR2 YNFKEQ come from the germline V gene. The CDR3 sequence is CASSQDSGGLGETQYF. The CDR3 DNA reads TGTGCCAGCAGCCAAGATTCGGGGGGGCTGGGAGAGACCCAGTACTTC.

This chain's CDR3 is CASSRQPTGTGATGEQYF. CDR3 bases: TGCGCCAGCAGCCGCCAGCCCACCGGGACAGGGGCAACCGGCGAGCAGTACTTC. The chain links TRBV4-1 to TRBJ2-7; TRBD1 agrees at 10 bases. This CDR3 contains 18 residues. Germline CDR1 is MGHRA and CDR2 is YSYEKL. V lost 4 bases to trimming and J lost 6 bases; unmatched junction nucleotides: 18.

The V gene is TRBV5-8, the J gene TRBJ1-2; 8 bases fit TRBD1. The CDR3 loop spans 13 amino acids. Germline-derived CDR1 and CDR2 are SGHTS and YDEGEE. The junction had 7 bases not matched to a gene; V was cut back by 4 bases and J by 8 bases. This CDR3 reads CASSPGQVLGYTF. As DNA, the CDR3 is TGTGCCAGCAGCCCGGGACAGGTTCTAGGCTACACCTTC.

The rearrangement uses TRBV7-2 and TRBJ1-3; tentatively, D is TRBD1 (5 bases). The V end was cut by 4 bases, the J end by 0 bases, with 10 bases between. CDR3 size: 15 residues. Germline V CDR1 and CDR2: SGHTA, FQGNSA. The CDR3 DNA sequence: TGTGCCAGCAGCTCAGGGATTAACTCTGGAAACACCATATATTTT. This translates into CASSSGINSGNTIYF.

The chain couples TRBV2 to TRBJ2-7; a possible D gene is TRBD1 (6 bases). From germline, CDR1 is SNHLY and CDR2 FYNNEI. CDR3 length: 12 residues. The V gene lost 8 bases and the J gene lost 5 bases, with 13 bases spanning the gap. This CDR3 is CASPSNRDEQYF. In DNA, the CDR3 is TGTGCCAGCCCTTCCAACAGGGACGAGCAGTACTTC.

This clone was detected once. The junction departs from the called germline gene at one end, perhaps through a read error. J is TRBJ2-2 and V is TRBV5-4; 10 bases fit TRBD1. Germline assignment: CDR1 SGHNT and CDR2 YYREEE (reference sequence). The CDR3 length is 15 residues. For the CDR3, the DNA is TGCGCCAGCAGCCAAGGGACAGGGGAGATCAGGGAGCTGTTTTTT. Its protein product is CASSQGTGEIRELFF.

The chain carries TRBV15 and TRBJ2-1; TRBD2 aligns across 11 bases. The germline V gene has CDR1 LNHNV and CDR2 YYDKDF (reference sequence). This CDR3 spans 13 amino acids. V trimming: 4 bases; J trimming: 15 bases; junction bases outside the gene matches: 8. CDR3 nucleotide sequence: TGTGCCACCAGCACGCGTAGCGGGAGGGATCGGTTCTTC. This gives the protein CATSTRSGRDRFF. Supplemented by reference TRBV15 and TRBJ2-1, the full variable domain reads DAMVIQNPRYQVTQFGKPVTLSCSQTLNHNVMYWYQQKSSQAPKLLFHYYDKDFNNEADTPDNFQSRRPNTSFCFLDIRSPGLGDTAMYLCATSTRSGRDRFFGPGTRLTVL.

The chain links TRBV28 to TRBJ1-2, with 8 bases that match TRBD1. Per germline, CDR1 MDHEN and CDR2 SYDVKM. With 1 base clipped from V and 5 bases from J, the junction kept 12 bases outside the gene matches. This CDR3 comprises 17 residues. In DNA form, the CDR3 reads TGTGCCAGCAGTTTATATGGACAGGGCACCCTCCAGTATGGCTACACCTTC. Its translation is CASSLYGQGTLQYGYTF.

The chain recombines TRBV30 with TRBJ1-2, with D unclear. CDR1 is GTSNPN, CDR2 SVGIG, per germline (reference sequence). The CDR3 spans 11 residues. Trimming took off 4 bases at V and 5 bases at J, with 8 bases between the two ends. CDR3 DNA: TGTGCCTGGAAACATCCGTATGGCTACACCTTC. This codes for CAWKHPYGYTF.

J is TRBJ2-1 and V is TRBV28; TRBD1 matches 7 bases. CDR1 MDHEN and CDR2 SYDVKM come from the germline V gene. V was pared by 10 bases and J by 3 bases, with 6 bases of the junction left unmatched. The CDR3 covers 13 residues. CDR3 sequence (DNA): TGTGCCACCTCGACAGGGATCTACAATGAGCAGTTCTTC. Encoded protein: CATSTGIYNEQFF.

The chain is built from TRBV19 and TRBJ2-3; D gene unclear. This CDR3 spans 15 amino acids. Germline values: CDR1 LNHDA, CDR2 SQIVND (reference sequence). V was trimmed by 5 bases and J by 0 bases, leaving 12 bases between them. CDR3 nucleotide sequence: TGTGCCAGTAGTCAGTTTCCGTATAGCACAGATACGCAGTATTTT. This encodes CASSQFPYSTDTQYF.

This clone was counted a few times. The gene calls are TRBV5-6 and TRBJ1-2; a weak D match, TRBD1 (5 bases). CDR1 and CDR2 (germline): SGHDT, YYEEEE. The CDR3 has 14 amino acids. V dropped 0 bases and J dropped 7 bases, with 13 bases sitting between them. The CDR3 DNA reads TGTGCCAGCAGCTTGGACAGGACGACGCGTGGCTACACCTTC. It is translated as CASSLDRTTRGYTF.

The chain combines TRBV19 with TRBJ2-1; 9 bases are a match to TRBD2. Germline lookup yields CDR1 LNHDA and CDR2 SQIVND (reference sequence). After removal of 4 bases from V and 8 bases from J, the junction contained 6 bases not matched to a gene. This CDR3 has 14 amino acids. The CDR3 DNA reads as TGTGCCAGTAGTACGCTAGCGGGAACGCATGAGCAGTTCTTC. It yields the protein CASSTLAGTHEQFF.

V and J are TRBV9 and TRBJ1-4, with D possibly matching TRBD1 (5 bases). The V and J ends lost 3 bases and 0 bases respectively, with 9 bases between them. The CDR3 has 15 amino acids. Germline V CDR1 and CDR2: SGDLS, YYNGEE. CDR3: CASSAQGATNEKLFF. The CDR3 coding sequence is TGTGCCAGCAGCGCCCAGGGTGCAACTAATGAAAAACTGTTTTTT.

The V and J genes are TRBV7-2 and TRBJ2-7; TRBD2 matches at 7 bases. Trimming at V came to 6 bases and at J to 0 bases, leaving 8 bases not matched to a gene. The CDR3 length is 15 residues. Germline assignment: CDR1 SGHTA and CDR2 FQGNSA. In DNA, the CDR3 is TGTGCCAGCAGTCCCGGGGGGTTTAGCTCCTACGAGCAGTACTTC. It translates to CASSPGGFSSYEQYF.

The chain's CDR3 is CASSRPTNFGEKLFF. The CDR3 DNA reads as TGTGCCAGCAGTAGACCTACTAATTTCGGTGAAAAACTGTTTTTT. This chain links TRBV6-1 with TRBJ1-4; D remains ambiguous. Trimming stripped 5 bases from V and 7 bases from J, with 17 bases between. Germline V gives CDR1 MNHNS, CDR2 SASEGT. The length of the CDR3 is 15 residues.

V gene TRBV5-1 combines with J gene TRBJ2-7; the match to TRBD2 covers 8 bases. CDR3 length: 14 residues. Germline loops: CDR1 SGHRS, CDR2 YFSETQ. After removal of 1 base from V and 3 bases from J, the junction contained 3 bases not matched to a gene. DNA for the CDR3: TGCGCCAGCAGCTTGACTAGCGGAAACTACGAGCAGTACTTC. Translation: CASSLTSGNYEQYF.

V gene TRBV27 combines with J gene TRBJ1-5; D call uncertain. The ends were cut back, 0 bases at V and 0 bases at J, with 6 bases in the middle. Germline CDR1 MNHEY, CDR2 SMNVEV (reference sequence). This CDR3 spans 15 amino acids. The CDR3 region has the DNA TGTGCCAGCAGTTTATCTAGATATAGCAATCAGCCCCAGCATTTT. Amino acid sequence: CASSLSRYSNQPQHF.

CDR3 amino acids: CASSIGDSTYNEQFF. The CDR3, as DNA: TGTGCCAGTAGTATAGGGGACAGTACCTACAATGAGCAGTTCTTC. The V and J genes are TRBV19 and TRBJ2-1, with 7 bases identical to TRBD1. This CDR3 has 15 amino acids. Germline V gene lookup returns CDR1 LNHDA and CDR2 SQIVND (reference sequence). With V trimmed by 1 base and J by 2 bases, 2 bases remained unmatched.

This clone was seen only once. The rearrangement links TRBV15 to TRBJ1-1, with TRBD1 matching 9 bases. Germline values: CDR1 LNHNV, CDR2 YYDKDF (reference sequence). Trimming removed 1 base from V and 1 base from J; junction bases left unmatched: 4. There are 16 residues in the CDR3. CDR3 sequence reads: CATSRGPDRGNTEAFF. CDR3 nucleotide sequence: TGTGCCACCAGCAGAGGTCCGGACAGGGGGAACACTGAAGCTTTCTTT.

The V and J genes are TRBV29-1 and TRBJ1-4, with D possibly being TRBD1 (5 bases). CDR1 is SQVTM, CDR2 ANQGSEA, per germline. The CDR3 has 14 residues. V gave up 2 bases and J gave up 4 bases, with 11 bases separating them. In DNA form, the CDR3 reads TGCAGCGTTGAACGACCAGGGCATAATGAAAAACTGTTTTTT. Translation: CSVERPGHNEKLFF.

The genes are TRBV5-1 and TRBJ2-3, with a possible D match to TRBD2 (6 bases). Germline CDR1 reads SGHRS; CDR2 reads YFSETQ. Trimming pared 0 bases from V and 2 bases from J, leaving 10 bases between. The CDR3 is 15 amino acids. DNA of the CDR3: TGCGCCAGCAGCTTGGGGCTAGCGTTCACAGATACGCAGTATTTT. This codes for CASSLGLAFTDTQYF.

V gene TRBV4-3 combines with J gene TRBJ1-5; D perhaps matches TRBD1 (6 bases). Per the germline V gene, CDR1 is LGHNA and CDR2 is YSLEER. This CDR3 region has 15 residues. Trimming removed 0 bases from V and 3 bases from J, with 9 bases in between. CDR3 in amino acids: CASSQEQGTNQPQHF. CDR3 in DNA: TGCGCCAGCAGCCAAGAACAGGGTACCAATCAGCCCCAGCATTTT.

The chain recombines TRBV25-1 with TRBJ2-2; 9 bases line up with TRBD1. Trimming at V came to 6 bases and at J to 0 bases, leaving 11 bases not matched to a gene. This CDR3 is 18 amino acids long. Looked up from germline, CDR1 is MGHDK and CDR2 is SYGVNS. CDR3 protein: CASRSGQGFFPNTGELFF. CDR3 coding DNA: TGTGCCAGCAGATCGGGACAGGGCTTTTTCCCGAACACCGGGGAGCTGTTTTTT.

The chain couples TRBV13 to TRBJ2-7; the D gene is possibly TRBD2 (5 bases). Germline assignment: CDR1 PRHDT and CDR2 FYEKMQ (reference sequence). The ends were cut back, 7 bases at V and 5 bases at J, with 15 bases in the middle. The CDR3 runs 13 residues. CDR3 bases: TGTGCCAGCACCACCGAACCGGGAAACGAGCAGTACTTC. It yields the protein CASTTEPGNEQYF.

This chain joins TRBV7-2 and TRBJ1-4; D unresolved. This CDR3 contains 14 residues. V was pared by 4 bases and J by 0 bases, with 6 bases between. Per germline, CDR1 SGHTA and CDR2 FQGNSA. In DNA form, the CDR3 reads TGTGCCAGCAGCTCGCAGTCAACTAATGAAAAACTGTTTTTT. It yields the protein CASSSQSTNEKLFF. The whole variable domain, remainder taken from reference TRBV7-2 and TRBJ1-4, is GAGVSQSPSNKVTEKGKDVELRCDPISGHTALYWYRQSLGQGLEFLIYFQGNSAPDKSGLPSDRFSAERTGGSVSTLTIQRTQQEDSAVYLCASSSQSTNEKLFFGSGTQLSVL.

V is TRBV30 and J is TRBJ2-1; D perhaps matches TRBD2 (5 bases). This CDR3 has 13 residues. The V end lost 0 bases, the J end lost 4 bases, and 7 bases lay between the germline ends. CDR1 is GTSNPN and CDR2 is SVGIG in the germline V gene (reference sequence). CDR3 region: CAWSVGLYNEQFF. CDR3 in DNA: TGTGCCTGGAGTGTAGGACTTTACAATGAGCAGTTCTTC.

The chain couples TRBV19 to TRBJ2-7, with TRBD1 matching over 10 bases. Trimming at V came to 3 bases and at J to 4 bases, leaving 3 bases not matched to a gene. The CDR3 covers 14 residues. Germline V gene lookup returns CDR1 LNHDA and CDR2 SQIVND (reference sequence). The CDR3 DNA sequence: TGTGCCAGTAGTATGACAGGGGGCGTTTACGAGCAGTACTTC. Translated: CASSMTGGVYEQYF. Looking up the rest from reference TRBV19 and TRBJ2-7 gives the full variable domain: DGGITQSPKYLFRKEGQNVTLSCEQNLNHDAMYWYRQDPGQGLRLIYYSQIVNDFQKGDIAEGYSVSREKKESFPLTVTSAQKNPTAFYLCASSMTGGVYEQYFGPGTRLTVT.